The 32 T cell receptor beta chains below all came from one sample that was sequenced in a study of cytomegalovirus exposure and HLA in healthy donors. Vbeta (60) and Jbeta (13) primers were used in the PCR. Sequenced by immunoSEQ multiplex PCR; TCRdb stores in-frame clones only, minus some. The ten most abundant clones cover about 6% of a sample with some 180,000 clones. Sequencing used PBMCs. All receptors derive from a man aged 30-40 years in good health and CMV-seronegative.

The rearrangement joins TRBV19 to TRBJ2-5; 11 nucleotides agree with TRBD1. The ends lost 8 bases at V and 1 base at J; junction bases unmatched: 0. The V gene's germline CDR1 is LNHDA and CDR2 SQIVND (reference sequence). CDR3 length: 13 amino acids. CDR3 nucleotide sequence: TGTGCCAGTGGACAGGGGGCCCAAGAGACCCAGTACTTC. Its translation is CASGQGAQETQYF.

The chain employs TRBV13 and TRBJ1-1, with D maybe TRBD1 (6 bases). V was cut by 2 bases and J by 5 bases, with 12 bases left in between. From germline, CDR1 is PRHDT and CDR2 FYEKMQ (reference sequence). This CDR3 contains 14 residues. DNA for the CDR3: TGTGCCAGCAGCTTATATGAAGGGGGTACTGAAGCTTTCTTT. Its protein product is CASSLYEGGTEAFF.

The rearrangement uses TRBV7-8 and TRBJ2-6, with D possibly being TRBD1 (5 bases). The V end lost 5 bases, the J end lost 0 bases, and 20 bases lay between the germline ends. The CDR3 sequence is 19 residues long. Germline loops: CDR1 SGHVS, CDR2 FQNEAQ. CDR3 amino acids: CASSPGAGSLNSGANVLTF. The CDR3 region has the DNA TGTGCCAGCAGCCCAGGAGCAGGGTCGCTAAACTCTGGGGCCAACGTCCTGACTTTC.

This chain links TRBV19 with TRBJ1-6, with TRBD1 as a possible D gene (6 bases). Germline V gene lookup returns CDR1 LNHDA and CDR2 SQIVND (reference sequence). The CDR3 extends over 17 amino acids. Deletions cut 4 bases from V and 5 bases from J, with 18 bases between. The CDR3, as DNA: TGTGCCAGTAGTAGGAGTGGTTGGACAGCTGATAATTCACCCCTCCACTTT. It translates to CASSRSGWTADNSPLHF.

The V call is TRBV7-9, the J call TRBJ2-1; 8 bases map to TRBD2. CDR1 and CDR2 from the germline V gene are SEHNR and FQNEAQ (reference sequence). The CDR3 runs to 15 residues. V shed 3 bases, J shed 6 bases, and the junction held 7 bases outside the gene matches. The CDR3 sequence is CASSLSGSLINEQFF. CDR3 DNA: TGTGCCAGCAGCTTGAGCGGGAGTCTAATCAATGAGCAGTTCTTC.

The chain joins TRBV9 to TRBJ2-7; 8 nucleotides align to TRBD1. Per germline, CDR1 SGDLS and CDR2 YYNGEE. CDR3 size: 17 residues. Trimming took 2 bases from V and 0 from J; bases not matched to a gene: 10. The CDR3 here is CASSVGTGQGPSYEQYF. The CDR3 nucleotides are TGTGCCAGCAGCGTGGGGACCGGACAGGGCCCCTCCTACGAGCAGTACTTC.

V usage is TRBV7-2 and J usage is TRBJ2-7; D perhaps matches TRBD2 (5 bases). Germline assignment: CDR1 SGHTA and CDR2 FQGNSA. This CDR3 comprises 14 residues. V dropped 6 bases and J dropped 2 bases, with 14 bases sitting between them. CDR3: CASSPSSGAYEQYF. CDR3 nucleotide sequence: TGTGCCAGCAGTCCCTCGTCCGGGGCCTACGAGCAGTACTTC.

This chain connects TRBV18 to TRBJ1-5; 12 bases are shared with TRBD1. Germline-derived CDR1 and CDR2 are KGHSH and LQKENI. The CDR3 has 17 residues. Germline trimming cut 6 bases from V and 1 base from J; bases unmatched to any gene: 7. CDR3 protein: CASSPGQGAGSNQPQHF. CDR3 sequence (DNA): TGTGCCAGCTCGCCGGGACAGGGGGCAGGGAGCAATCAGCCCCAGCATTTT.

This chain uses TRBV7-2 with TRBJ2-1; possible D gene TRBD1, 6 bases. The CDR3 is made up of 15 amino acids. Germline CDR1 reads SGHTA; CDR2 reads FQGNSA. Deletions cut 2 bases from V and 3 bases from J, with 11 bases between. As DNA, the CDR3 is TGTGCCAGCAGCTTAAGCAGGGGCAGCTACAATGAGCAGTTCTTC. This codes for CASSLSRGSYNEQFF.

The CDR3 region is CSVERGYGDEQFF. The DNA of the CDR3 is TGCAGCGTTGAACGGGGATACGGGGATGAGCAGTTCTTC. This chain joins TRBV29-1 and TRBJ2-1, with D possibly TRBD2 on 5 matching bases. Trimming cost V 2 bases and J 8 bases, with 13 bases left between them. This CDR3 region has 13 residues. CDR1 is SQVTM and CDR2 is ANQGSEA in the germline V gene.

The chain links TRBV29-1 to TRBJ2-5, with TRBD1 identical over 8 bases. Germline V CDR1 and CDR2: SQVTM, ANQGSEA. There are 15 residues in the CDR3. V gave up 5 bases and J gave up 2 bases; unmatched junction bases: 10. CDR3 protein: CSVQPSGQGQETQYF. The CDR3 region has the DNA TGCAGCGTTCAACCTTCCGGACAGGGTCAAGAGACCCAGTACTTC.

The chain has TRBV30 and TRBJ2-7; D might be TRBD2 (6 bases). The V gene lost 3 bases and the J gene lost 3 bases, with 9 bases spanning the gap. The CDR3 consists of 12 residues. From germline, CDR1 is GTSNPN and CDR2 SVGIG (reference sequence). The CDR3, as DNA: TGTGCCTGGAGCGGGGAGGTCTACGAGCAGTACTTC. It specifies CAWSGEVYEQYF.

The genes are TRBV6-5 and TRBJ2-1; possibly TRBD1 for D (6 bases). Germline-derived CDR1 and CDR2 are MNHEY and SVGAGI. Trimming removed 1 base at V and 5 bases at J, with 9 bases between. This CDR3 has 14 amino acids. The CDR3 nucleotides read TGTGCCAGCAGTTACTGGGGGCCCCACAATGAGCAGTTCTTC. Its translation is CASSYWGPHNEQFF.

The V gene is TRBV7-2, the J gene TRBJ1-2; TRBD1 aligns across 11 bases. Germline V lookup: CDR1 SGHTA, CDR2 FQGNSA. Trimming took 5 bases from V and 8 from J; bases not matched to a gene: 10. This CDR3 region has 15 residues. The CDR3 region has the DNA TGTGCCAGCAGCGCCGGGACAGGGGGGAGTCGAGGCTACACCTTC. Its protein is CASSAGTGGSRGYTF.

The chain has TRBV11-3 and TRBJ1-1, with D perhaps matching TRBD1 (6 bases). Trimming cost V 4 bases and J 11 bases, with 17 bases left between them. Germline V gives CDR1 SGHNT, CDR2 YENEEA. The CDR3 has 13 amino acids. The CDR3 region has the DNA TGTGCCAGCAGCTCCGACAGGTTGGGAGGGGCTTTCTTT. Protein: CASSSDRLGGAFF.

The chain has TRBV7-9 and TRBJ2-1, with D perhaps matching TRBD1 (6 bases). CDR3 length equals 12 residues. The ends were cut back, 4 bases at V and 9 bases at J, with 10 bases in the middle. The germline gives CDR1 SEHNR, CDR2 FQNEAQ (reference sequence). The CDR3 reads CASSSQGVEQFF. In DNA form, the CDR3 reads TGTGCCAGCAGCTCACAGGGTGTTGAGCAGTTCTTC.

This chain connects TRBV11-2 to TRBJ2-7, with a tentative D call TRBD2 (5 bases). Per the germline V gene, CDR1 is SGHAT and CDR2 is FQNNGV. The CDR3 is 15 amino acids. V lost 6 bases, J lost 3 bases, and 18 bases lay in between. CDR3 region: CASRDSRALIYEQYF. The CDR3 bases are TGTGCCAGCAGGGATTCGAGGGCACTTATCTACGAGCAGTACTTC. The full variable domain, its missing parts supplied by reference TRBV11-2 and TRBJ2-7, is EAGVAQSPRYKIIEKRQSVAFWCNPISGHATLYWYQQILGQGPKLLIQFQNNGVVDDSQLPKDRFSAERLKGVDSTLKIQPAKLEDSAVYLCASRDSRALIYEQYFGPGTRLTVT.

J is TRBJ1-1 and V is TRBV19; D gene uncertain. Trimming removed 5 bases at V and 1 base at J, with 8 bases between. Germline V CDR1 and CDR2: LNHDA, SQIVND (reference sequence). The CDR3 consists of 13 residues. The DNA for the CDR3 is TGTGCCAGTAGTTGGCCGGGGAACACTGAAGCTTTCTTT. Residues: CASSWPGNTEAFF.

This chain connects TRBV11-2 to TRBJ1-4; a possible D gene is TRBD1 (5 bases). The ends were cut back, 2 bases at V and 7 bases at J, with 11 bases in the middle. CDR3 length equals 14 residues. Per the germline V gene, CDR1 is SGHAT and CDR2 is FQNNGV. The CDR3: CASSLIGVVEKLFF. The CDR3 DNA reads TGTGCCAGCAGCTTAATAGGGGTAGTTGAAAAACTGTTTTTT.

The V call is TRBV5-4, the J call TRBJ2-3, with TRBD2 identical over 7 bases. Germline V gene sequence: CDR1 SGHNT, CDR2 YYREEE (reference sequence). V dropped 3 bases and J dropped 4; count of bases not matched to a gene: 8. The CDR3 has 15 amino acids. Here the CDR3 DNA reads TGTGCCAGCAGCTCGCCGACTAGCAGGGCAGATACGCAGTATTTT. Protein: CASSSPTSRADTQYF.

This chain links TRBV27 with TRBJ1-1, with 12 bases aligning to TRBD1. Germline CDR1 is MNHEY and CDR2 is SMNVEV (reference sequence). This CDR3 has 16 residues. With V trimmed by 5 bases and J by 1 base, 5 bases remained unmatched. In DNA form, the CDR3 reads TGTGCCAGCAGTCCACGGGACAGGGGGCAGAACACTGAAGCTTTCTTT. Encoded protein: CASSPRDRGQNTEAFF.

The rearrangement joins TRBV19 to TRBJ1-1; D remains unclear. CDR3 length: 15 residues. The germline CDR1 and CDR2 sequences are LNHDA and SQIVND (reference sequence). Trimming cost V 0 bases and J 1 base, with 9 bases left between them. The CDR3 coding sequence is TGTGCCAGTAGTATAGATAACAGCAGGAACACTGAAGCTTTCTTT. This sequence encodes CASSIDNSRNTEAFF.

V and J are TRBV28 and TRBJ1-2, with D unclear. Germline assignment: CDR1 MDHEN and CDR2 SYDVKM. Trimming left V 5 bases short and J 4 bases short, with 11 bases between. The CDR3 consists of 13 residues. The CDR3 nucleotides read TGTGCCAGCAGTCCCAACCAGCGCTATGGCTACACCTTC. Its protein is CASSPNQRYGYTF.

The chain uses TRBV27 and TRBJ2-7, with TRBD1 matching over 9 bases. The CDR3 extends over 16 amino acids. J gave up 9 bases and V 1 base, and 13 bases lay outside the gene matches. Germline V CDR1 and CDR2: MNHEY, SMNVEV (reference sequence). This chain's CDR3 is CASSLYPSDRGARQYF. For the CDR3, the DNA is TGTGCCAGCAGTTTATACCCCTCGGACAGGGGAGCGAGGCAGTACTTC.

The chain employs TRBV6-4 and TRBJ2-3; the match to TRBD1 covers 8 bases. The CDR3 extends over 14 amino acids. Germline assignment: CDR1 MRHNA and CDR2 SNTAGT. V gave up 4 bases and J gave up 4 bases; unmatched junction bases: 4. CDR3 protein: CASSVGQGSDTQYF. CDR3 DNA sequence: TGTGCCAGCAGTGTAGGACAGGGATCAGATACGCAGTATTTT.

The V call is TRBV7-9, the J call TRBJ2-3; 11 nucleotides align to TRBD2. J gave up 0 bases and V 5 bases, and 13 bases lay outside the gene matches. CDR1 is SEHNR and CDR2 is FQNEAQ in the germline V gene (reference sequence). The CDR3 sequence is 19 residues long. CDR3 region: CASSVGLASGGHSTDTQYF. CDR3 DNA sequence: TGTGCCAGCAGCGTAGGGCTGGCTAGCGGGGGGCATAGCACAGATACGCAGTATTTT.

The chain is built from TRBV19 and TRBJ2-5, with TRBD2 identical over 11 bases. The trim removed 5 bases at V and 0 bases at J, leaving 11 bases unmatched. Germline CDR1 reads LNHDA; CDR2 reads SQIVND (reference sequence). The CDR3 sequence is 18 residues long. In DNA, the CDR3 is TGTGCCAGTAGTGAGACTAGCGGGACAACATGGGACCAAGAGACCCAGTACTTC. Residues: CASSETSGTTWDQETQYF.

The CDR3 reads CASTPPGSGDEQYF. DNA for the CDR3: TGTGCCAGCACCCCCCCCGGGTCCGGAGACGAGCAGTACTTC. V and J are TRBV7-2 and TRBJ2-7; D is uncertain. V lost 7 bases and J lost 5, with 18 bases in between. CDR3 length equals 14 residues. Germline assignment: CDR1 SGHTA and CDR2 FQGNSA. Together with reference TRBV7-2 and TRBJ2-7, the CDR3 gives the full variable domain: GAGVSQSPSNKVTEKGKDVELRCDPISGHTALYWYRQSLGQGLEFLIYFQGNSAPDKSGLPSDRFSAERTGGSVSTLTIQRTQQEDSAVYLCASTPPGSGDEQYFGPGTRLTVT.

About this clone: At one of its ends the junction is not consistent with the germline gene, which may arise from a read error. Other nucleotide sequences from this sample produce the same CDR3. Written as DNA, the CDR3 is TGTGCCAGCAGCCAAATGTCGGGAGTTAATCAGCCTCAGCATTTT. Its translation is CASSQMSGVNQPQHF. The rearrangement uses TRBV4-2 and TRBJ1-5; no clear D gene. The CDR3 length is 15 residues. In germline, CDR1 is LGHNA, CDR2 YNFKEQ.

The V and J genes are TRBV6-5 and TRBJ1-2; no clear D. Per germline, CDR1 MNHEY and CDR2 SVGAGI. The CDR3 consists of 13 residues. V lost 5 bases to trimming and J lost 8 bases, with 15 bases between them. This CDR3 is CASSPDAGVGYTF. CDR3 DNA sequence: TGTGCCAGCAGTCCTGACGCGGGCGTGGGCTACACCTTC.

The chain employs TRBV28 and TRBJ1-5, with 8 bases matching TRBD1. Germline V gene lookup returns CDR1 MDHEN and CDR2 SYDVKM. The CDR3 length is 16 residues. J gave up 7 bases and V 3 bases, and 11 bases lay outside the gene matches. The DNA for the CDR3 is TGTGCCAGCAGTTTCTCATCAGGGGGCTCGGGCCAGCCCCAGCATTTT. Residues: CASSFSSGGSGQPQHF.

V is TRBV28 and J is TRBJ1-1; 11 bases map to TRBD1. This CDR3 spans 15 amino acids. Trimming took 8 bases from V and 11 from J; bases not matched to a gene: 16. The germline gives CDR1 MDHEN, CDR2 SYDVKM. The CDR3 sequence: CASETPGQGVVGAFF. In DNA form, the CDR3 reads TGTGCCAGCGAAACTCCGGGACAGGGGGTCGTGGGGGCTTTCTTT. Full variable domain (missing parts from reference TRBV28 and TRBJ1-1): DVKVTQSSRYLVKRTGEKVFLECVQDMDHENMFWYRQDPGLGLRLIYFSYDVKMKEKGDIPEGYSVSREKKERFSLILESASTNQTSMYLCASETPGQGVVGAFFGQGTRLTVV.